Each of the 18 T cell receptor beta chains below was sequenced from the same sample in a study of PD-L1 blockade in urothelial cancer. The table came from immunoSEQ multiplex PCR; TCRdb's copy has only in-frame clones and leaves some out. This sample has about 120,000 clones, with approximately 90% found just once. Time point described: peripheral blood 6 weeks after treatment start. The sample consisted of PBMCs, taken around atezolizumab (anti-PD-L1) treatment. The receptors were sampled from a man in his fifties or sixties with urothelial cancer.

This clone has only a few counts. The CDR3 protein is CASSERFSNEQYF. CDR3 DNA: TGTGCCAGCAGTGAACGGTTCTCGAACGAGCAGTACTTC. J is TRBJ2-7 and V is TRBV2; D ambiguous. V lost 2 bases and J 5 bases, leaving 10 bases between the germline ends. This CDR3 is built from 13 residues. CDR1 SNHLY and CDR2 FYNNEI come from the germline V gene. The variable domain in full, with the rest retrieved from reference TRBV2 and TRBJ2-7, is EPEVTQTPSHQVTQMGQEVILRCVPISNHLYFYWYRQILGQKVEFLVSFYNNEISEKSEIFDDQFSVERPDGSNFTLKIRSTKLEDSAMYFCASSERFSNEQYFGPGTRLTVT.

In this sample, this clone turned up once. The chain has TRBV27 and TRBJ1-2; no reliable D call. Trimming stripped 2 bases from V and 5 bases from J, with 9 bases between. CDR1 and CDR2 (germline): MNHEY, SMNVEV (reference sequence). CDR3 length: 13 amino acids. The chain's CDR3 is CASSLREQYGYTF. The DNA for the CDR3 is TGTGCCAGCAGTTTACGGGAACAGTATGGCTACACCTTC.

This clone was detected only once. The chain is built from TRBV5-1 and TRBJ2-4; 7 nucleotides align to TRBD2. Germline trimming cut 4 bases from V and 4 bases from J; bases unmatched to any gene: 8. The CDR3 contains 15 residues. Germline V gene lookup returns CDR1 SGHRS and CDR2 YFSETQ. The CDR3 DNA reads TGCGCCAGCAGCGACGGACTAGATGGTAAAAACATTCAGTACTTC. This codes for CASSDGLDGKNIQYF.

The CDR3 sequence: CASSGSPGQPQHF. CDR3 DNA: TGTGCCAGTAGTGGGTCCCCAGGTCAGCCCCAGCATTTT. The chain combines TRBV19 with TRBJ1-5; D is undetermined. The germline V and J ends were trimmed by 5 bases and 6 bases, with 11 bases remaining between them. Germline-derived CDR1 and CDR2 are LNHDA and SQIVND (reference sequence). CDR3 length: 13 amino acids.

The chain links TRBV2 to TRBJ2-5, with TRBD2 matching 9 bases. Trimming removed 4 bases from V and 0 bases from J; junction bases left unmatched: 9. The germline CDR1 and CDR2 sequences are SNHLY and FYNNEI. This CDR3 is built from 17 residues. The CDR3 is CASSVGSSGDHQETQYF. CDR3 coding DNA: TGTGCCAGCAGTGTCGGGTCTAGCGGGGACCACCAAGAGACCCAGTACTTC. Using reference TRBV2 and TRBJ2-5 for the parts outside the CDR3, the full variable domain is EPEVTQTPSHQVTQMGQEVILRCVPISNHLYFYWYRQILGQKVEFLVSFYNNEISEKSEIFDDQFSVERPDGSNFTLKIRSTKLEDSAMYFCASSVGSSGDHQETQYFGPGTRLLVL.

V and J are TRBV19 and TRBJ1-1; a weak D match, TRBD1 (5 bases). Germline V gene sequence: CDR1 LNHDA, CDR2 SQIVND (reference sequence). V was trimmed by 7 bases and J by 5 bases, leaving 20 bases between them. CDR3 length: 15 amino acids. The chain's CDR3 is CASTPWGAAETEAFF. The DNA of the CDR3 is TGTGCCAGTACTCCCTGGGGCGCCGCGGAGACTGAAGCTTTCTTT.

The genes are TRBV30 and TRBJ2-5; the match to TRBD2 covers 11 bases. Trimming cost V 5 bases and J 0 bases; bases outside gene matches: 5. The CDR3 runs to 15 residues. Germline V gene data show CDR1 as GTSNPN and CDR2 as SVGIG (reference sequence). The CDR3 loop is CAWAPGLADQETQYF. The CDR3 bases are TGTGCCTGGGCACCGGGACTAGCGGACCAAGAGACCCAGTACTTC.

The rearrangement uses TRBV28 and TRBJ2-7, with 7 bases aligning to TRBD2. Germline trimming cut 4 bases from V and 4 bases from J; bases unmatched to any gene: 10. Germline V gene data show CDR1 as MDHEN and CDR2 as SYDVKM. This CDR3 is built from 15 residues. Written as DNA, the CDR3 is TGTGCCAGCAGTTCCCCGGGACTATCCAATTACGAGCAGTACTTC. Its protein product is CASSSPGLSNYEQYF. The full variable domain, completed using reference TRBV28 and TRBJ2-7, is DVKVTQSSRYLVKRTGEKVFLECVQDMDHENMFWYRQDPGLGLRLIYFSYDVKMKEKGDIPEGYSVSREKKERFSLILESASTNQTSMYLCASSSPGLSNYEQYFGPGTRLTVT.

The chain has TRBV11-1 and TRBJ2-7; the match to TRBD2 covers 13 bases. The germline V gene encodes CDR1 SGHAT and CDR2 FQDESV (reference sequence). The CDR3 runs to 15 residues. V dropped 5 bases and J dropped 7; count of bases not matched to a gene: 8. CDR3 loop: CASSRLAGGMWEQYF. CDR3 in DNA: TGTGCCAGCAGCCGACTAGCGGGGGGAATGTGGGAGCAGTACTTC.

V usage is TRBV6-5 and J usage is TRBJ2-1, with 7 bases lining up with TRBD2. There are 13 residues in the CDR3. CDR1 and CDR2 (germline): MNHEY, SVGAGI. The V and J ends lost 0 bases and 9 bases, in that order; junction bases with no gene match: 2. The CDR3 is CASSYSGEGEQFF. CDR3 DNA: TGTGCCAGCAGTTACTCCGGGGAGGGTGAGCAGTTCTTC.

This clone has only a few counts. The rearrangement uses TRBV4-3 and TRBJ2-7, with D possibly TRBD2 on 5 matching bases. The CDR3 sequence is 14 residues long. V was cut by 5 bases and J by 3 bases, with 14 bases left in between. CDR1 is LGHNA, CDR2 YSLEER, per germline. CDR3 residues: CASSEKDSVYEQYF. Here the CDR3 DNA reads TGCGCCAGCAGCGAGAAGGACTCAGTCTACGAGCAGTACTTC.

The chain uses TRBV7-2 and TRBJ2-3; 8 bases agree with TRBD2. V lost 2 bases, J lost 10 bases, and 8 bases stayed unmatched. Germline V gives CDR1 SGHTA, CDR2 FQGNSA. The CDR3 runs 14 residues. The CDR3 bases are TGTGCCAGCAGCTTAACTAGCGGTGGAGTGGCGCAGTATTTT. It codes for CASSLTSGGVAQYF.

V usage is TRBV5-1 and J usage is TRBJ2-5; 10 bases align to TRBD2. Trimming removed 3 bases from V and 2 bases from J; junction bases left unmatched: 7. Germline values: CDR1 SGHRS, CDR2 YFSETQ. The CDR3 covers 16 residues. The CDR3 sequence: CASSSGASGSQETQYF. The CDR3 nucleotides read TGCGCCAGCAGCTCTGGTGCTAGCGGGAGTCAAGAGACCCAGTACTTC.

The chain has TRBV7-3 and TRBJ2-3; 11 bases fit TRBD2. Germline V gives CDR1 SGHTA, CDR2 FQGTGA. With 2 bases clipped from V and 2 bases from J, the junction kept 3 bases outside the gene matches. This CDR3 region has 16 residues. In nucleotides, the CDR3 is TGTGCCAGCAGCTTACTAGCGGGGGGAAACACAGATACGCAGTATTTT. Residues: CASSLLAGGNTDTQYF.

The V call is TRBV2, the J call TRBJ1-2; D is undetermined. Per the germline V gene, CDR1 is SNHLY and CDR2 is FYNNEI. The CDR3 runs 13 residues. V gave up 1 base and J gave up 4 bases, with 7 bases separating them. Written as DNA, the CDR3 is TGTGCCAGCAGTGAAGACCACGGCTATGGCTACACCTTC. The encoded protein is CASSEDHGYGYTF.

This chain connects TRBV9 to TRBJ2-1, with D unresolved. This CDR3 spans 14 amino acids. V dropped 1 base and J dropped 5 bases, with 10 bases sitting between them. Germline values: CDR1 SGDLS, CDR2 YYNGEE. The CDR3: CASSVLGSHNEQFF. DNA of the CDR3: TGTGCCAGCAGCGTACTAGGATCCCACAATGAGCAGTTCTTC.

CDR3 sequence (DNA): TGCGCCAGCAGCTTGGTTCGGGGGCTAGCGGGAGGCCAGACCTACAATGAGCAGTTCTTC. This sequence encodes CASSLVRGLAGGQTYNEQFF. V gene TRBV5-1 combines with J gene TRBJ2-1; 11 bases are shared with TRBD2. Trimming at V came to 0 bases and at J to 2 bases, leaving 13 bases not matched to a gene. Germline loops: CDR1 SGHRS, CDR2 YFSETQ. The CDR3 consists of 20 residues.

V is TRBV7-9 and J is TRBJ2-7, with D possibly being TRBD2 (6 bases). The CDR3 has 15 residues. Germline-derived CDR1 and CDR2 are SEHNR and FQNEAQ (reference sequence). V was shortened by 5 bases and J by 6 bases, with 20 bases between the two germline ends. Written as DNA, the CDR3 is TGTGCCAGCAGCAAGCCTGGGACTTCGCAGAGCGAGCAGTACTTC. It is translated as CASSKPGTSQSEQYF.